One and the same sample provided the 21 T cell receptor beta chains below, sequenced in a study of shared clonotypes between healthy human individuals. Produced via immunoSEQ multiplex PCR; TCRdb's table is partial and in-frame only. Among a few million clones listed, approximately 96% were seen once. The sequenced material came from naive CD4+ T cells sorted from blood. As for subset: CD45RA+ positively selected. These receptors all stem from a man between 18 and 29 years old in good health.

The chain is built from TRBV11-2 and TRBJ1-3; tentative D call: TRBD1 (6 bases). The CDR3 loop spans 17 amino acids. V gave up 5 bases and J gave up 2 bases, with 19 bases separating them. Germline CDR1 and CDR2: SGHAT and FQNNGV. The CDR3 bases are TGTGCCAGCAGCCAACCCTCACAGGGAAAGCCTGGAAACACCATATATTTT. Translated, it gives CASSQPSQGKPGNTIYF.

Of note for this clone: Other DNA sequences from this sample encode an identical CDR3 as well. The chain carries TRBV30 and TRBJ2-3; D possibly matches TRBD1 or TRBD2 (6 bases each). The CDR3 covers 14 residues. CDR1 and CDR2 (germline): GTSNPN, SVGIG (reference sequence). Trimming took off 0 bases at V and 2 bases at J, with 9 bases between the two ends. The CDR3 DNA follows: TGTGCCTGGAGTGTCGGGGGCGTCACAGATACGCAGTATTTT. Translating gives CAWSVGGVTDTQYF.

The chain uses TRBV7-9 and TRBJ1-1, with a weak D call TRBD1 (6 bases). CDR3 length equals 15 residues. Germline loops: CDR1 SEHNR, CDR2 FQNEAQ (reference sequence). Trimming stripped 5 bases from V and 4 bases from J, with 17 bases between. In nucleotides, the CDR3 is TGTGCCAGCAGCCAAAAACAGGGTGGGGGCACTGAAGCTTTCTTT. It is translated as CASSQKQGGGTEAFF.

This chain uses TRBV9 with TRBJ2-3; D unresolved. Germline V gene lookup returns CDR1 SGDLS and CDR2 YYNGEE. There are 14 residues in the CDR3. V shed 0 bases and J shed 3 bases, with 8 bases lying between them. The CDR3 region has the DNA TGTGCCAGCAGCGTAGCTGTTACAACAGATACGCAGTATTTT. It specifies CASSVAVTTDTQYF. Looking up the rest from reference TRBV9 and TRBJ2-3 gives the full variable domain: DSGVTQTPKHLITATGQRVTLRCSPRSGDLSVYWYQQSLDQGLQFLIQYYNGEERAKGNILERFSAQQFPDLHSELNLSSLELGDSALYFCASSVAVTTDTQYFGPGTRLTVL.

Of note for this clone: Other DNA sequences in this sample translate to the same CDR3. V usage is TRBV6-6 and J usage is TRBJ1-5; D is uncertain. CDR3 length: 13 residues. The V gene's germline CDR1 is MNHNY and CDR2 SVGAGI (reference sequence). The V end lost 6 bases, the J end lost 0 bases, and 6 bases lay between the germline ends. CDR3 nucleotide sequence: TGTGCCAGCAGGCTAGATAGCAATCAGCCCCAGCATTTT. This codes for CASRLDSNQPQHF.

This chain uses TRBV5-8 with TRBJ2-7; D might be TRBD2 (5 bases). This CDR3 region has 15 residues. V lost 4 bases to trimming and J lost 3 bases, with 17 bases between them. From germline, CDR1 is SGHTS and CDR2 YDEGEE. For the CDR3, the DNA is TGTGCCAGCAGCAGCCCGGGTCTAGCTTACTACGAGCAGTACTTC. The encoded protein is CASSSPGLAYYEQYF.

This chain links TRBV7-2 with TRBJ2-7; D gene uncertain. The CDR3 is 14 residues long. V was clipped by 4 bases and J by 3 bases, with 13 bases between them. The germline gives CDR1 SGHTA, CDR2 FQGNSA. CDR3: CASSSPPALYEQYF. The CDR3 nucleotides are TGTGCCAGCAGCTCACCCCCCGCACTCTACGAGCAGTACTTC. Variable domain in full (rest from reference TRBV7-2 and TRBJ2-7): GAGVSQSPSNKVTEKGKDVELRCDPISGHTALYWYRQSLGQGLEFLIYFQGNSAPDKSGLPSDRFSAERTGGSVSTLTIQRTQQEDSAVYLCASSSPPALYEQYFGPGTRLTVT.

This chain links TRBV25-1 with TRBJ2-7; D is undetermined. The V gene's germline CDR1 is MGHDK and CDR2 SYGVNS. With 1 base removed from V and 7 bases from J, the gap between germline ends came to 5 bases. CDR3 length: 11 amino acids. CDR3 amino acids: CASSELWEQYF. Here the CDR3 DNA reads TGTGCCAGCAGTGAATTGTGGGAGCAGTACTTC.

The genes are TRBV30 and TRBJ2-7; 8 bases are a match to TRBD1. The CDR3 has 14 amino acids. Germline CDR1 and CDR2: GTSNPN and SVGIG (reference sequence). Trimming took 2 bases from V and 7 from J; bases not matched to a gene: 10. CDR3 nucleotide sequence: TGTGCCTGGAGTTTTGGACAGGGATCGCGAGAGCAGTACTTC. The encoded protein is CAWSFGQGSREQYF. The full variable domain, its missing parts supplied by reference TRBV30 and TRBJ2-7, is SQTIHQWPATLVQPVGSPLSLECTVEGTSNPNLYWYRQAAGRGLQLLFYSVGIGQISSEVPQNLSASRPQDRQFILSSKKLLLSDSGFYLCAWSFGQGSREQYFGPGTRLTVT.

The genes are TRBV28 and TRBJ2-7, with 9 nucleotides matching TRBD1. From germline, CDR1 is MDHEN and CDR2 SYDVKM. The trim removed 6 bases at V and 4 bases at J, leaving 7 bases unmatched. The CDR3 length is 14 residues. The CDR3 DNA reads as TGTGCCAGCAGCCAACCGGGACAGGGATACGAGCAGTACTTC. The encoded protein is CASSQPGQGYEQYF.

J is TRBJ1-2 and V is TRBV6-5; no definite D call. V lost 4 bases to trimming and J lost 8 bases, with 17 bases between them. The germline CDR1 and CDR2 sequences are MNHEY and SVGAGI. The CDR3 sequence is 14 residues long. CDR3 protein: CASSSRPGFRGYTF. The CDR3 nucleotides read TGTGCCAGCAGTTCCCGACCAGGCTTCCGGGGCTACACCTTC.

The chain carries TRBV5-8 and TRBJ1-1, with D tentatively TRBD1 (5 bases). This CDR3 is 14 amino acids long. V gave up 4 bases and J gave up 0 bases, with 10 bases separating them. CDR1 and CDR2 (germline): SGHTS, YDEGEE. CDR3 in amino acids: CASSRGTLNTEAFF. The CDR3 region has the DNA TGTGCCAGCAGCCGAGGGACGTTGAACACTGAAGCTTTCTTT.

This clone was counted a single time. The V call is TRBV10-3, the J call TRBJ2-1; 12 positions agree with TRBD2. Germline CDR1 ENHRY, CDR2 SYGVKD. CDR3 length: 16 amino acids. V lost 3 bases, J lost 1 base, and 1 base stayed unmatched. The CDR3 nucleotides are TGTGCCATCAGTGACACTAGCGGGAGGTCCTACAATGAGCAGTTCTTC. It codes for CAISDTSGRSYNEQFF.

V and J are TRBV19 and TRBJ1-2, with D hard to call. V lost 5 bases, J lost 0 bases, and 13 bases lay in between. The CDR3 spans 15 residues. Germline values: CDR1 LNHDA, CDR2 SQIVND (reference sequence). The CDR3 sequence: CASSFEELPNYGYTF. Here the CDR3 DNA reads TGTGCCAGTAGTTTCGAGGAGCTCCCTAACTATGGCTACACCTTC.

The chain joins TRBV2 to TRBJ2-2; D is possibly TRBD1 or TRBD2 (6 bases each). Germline CDR1 SNHLY, CDR2 FYNNEI. Trimming pared 7 bases from V and 1 base from J, leaving 10 bases between. This CDR3 is 14 amino acids long. CDR3 coding DNA: TGTGCCAGCATTGGGGGGCTGAACACCGGGGAGCTGTTTTTT. It yields the protein CASIGGLNTGELFF.

CDR3 nucleotides: TGTGCCAGCGGACTAGCGGGAGGAGGGGAGCTGTTTTTT. It yields the protein CASGLAGGGELFF. The rearrangement links TRBV9 to TRBJ2-2, with TRBD2 identical over 14 bases. Germline V gives CDR1 SGDLS, CDR2 YYNGEE. Losses at the gene ends were 7 bases for V and 8 bases for J; bases not matched to a gene: 1. This CDR3 comprises 13 residues.

On this clone: The sample holds other DNA sequences that translate to the same CDR3. The rearrangement links TRBV19 to TRBJ1-5; D gene ambiguous. The germline V gene encodes CDR1 LNHDA and CDR2 SQIVND (reference sequence). V was cut by 5 bases and J by 1 base, with 6 bases left in between. The CDR3 is 13 residues long. CDR3 loop: CASSADSNQPQHF. In DNA form, the CDR3 reads TGTGCCAGTAGTGCAGACAGCAATCAGCCCCAGCATTTT.

The chain recombines TRBV6-6 with TRBJ1-1, with 8 bases that match TRBD1. The CDR3 runs 14 residues. V trimming: 7 bases; J trimming: 6 bases; junction bases outside the gene matches: 10. The germline gives CDR1 MNHNY, CDR2 SVGAGI (reference sequence). CDR3 in DNA: TGTGCCAGCAAACGGACAGGGATTGACGCTGAAGCTTTCTTT. It is translated as CASKRTGIDAEAFF.

The chain joins TRBV7-9 to TRBJ2-7, with 8 bases that match TRBD2. Germline CDR1 and CDR2: SEHNR and FQNEAQ (reference sequence). This CDR3 comprises 16 residues. V lost 0 bases to trimming and J lost 3 bases; unmatched junction nucleotides: 7. CDR3 nucleotide sequence: TGTGCCAGCAGCTTAGCGGGAGCGGGGGCCCTCTACGAGCAGTACTTC. This sequence encodes CASSLAGAGALYEQYF.

The chain is built from TRBV27 and TRBJ1-4; D is unclear. This CDR3 comprises 15 residues. The V end lost 0 bases, the J end lost 5 bases, and 10 bases lay between the germline ends. Germline CDR1 reads MNHEY; CDR2 reads SMNVEV (reference sequence). The CDR3 DNA follows: TGTGCCAGCAGTTTATCGTATGGGCGAAATGAAAAACTGTTTTTT. Its protein product is CASSLSYGRNEKLFF.

The gene calls are TRBV7-8 and TRBJ2-7; D unclear. Germline CDR1 SGHVS, CDR2 FQNEAQ. The CDR3 has 17 amino acids. V was cut by 0 bases and J by 2 bases, with 17 bases left in between. The CDR3 is CASSLAGGISNTYEQYF. DNA of the CDR3: TGTGCCAGCAGCTTAGCAGGCGGAATCTCTAATACCTACGAGCAGTACTTC.